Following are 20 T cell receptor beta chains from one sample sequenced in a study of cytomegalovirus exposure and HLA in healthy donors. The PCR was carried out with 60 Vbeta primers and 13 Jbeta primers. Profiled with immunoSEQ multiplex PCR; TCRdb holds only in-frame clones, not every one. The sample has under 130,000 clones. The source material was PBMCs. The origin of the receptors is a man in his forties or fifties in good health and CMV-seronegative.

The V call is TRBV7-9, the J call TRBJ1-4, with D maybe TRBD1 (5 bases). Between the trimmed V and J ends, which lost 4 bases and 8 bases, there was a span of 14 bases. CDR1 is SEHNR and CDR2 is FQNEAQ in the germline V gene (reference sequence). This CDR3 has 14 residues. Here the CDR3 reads CASSYQGLGEKLFF. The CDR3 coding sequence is TGTGCCAGCAGCTACCAGGGCCTTGGGGAAAAACTGTTTTTT.

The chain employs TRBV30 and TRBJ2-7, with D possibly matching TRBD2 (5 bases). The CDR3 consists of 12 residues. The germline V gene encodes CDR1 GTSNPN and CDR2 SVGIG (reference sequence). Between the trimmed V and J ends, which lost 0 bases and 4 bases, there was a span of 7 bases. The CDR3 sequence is CAWSVPGYEQYF. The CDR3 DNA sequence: TGTGCCTGGAGTGTTCCGGGATACGAGCAGTACTTC.

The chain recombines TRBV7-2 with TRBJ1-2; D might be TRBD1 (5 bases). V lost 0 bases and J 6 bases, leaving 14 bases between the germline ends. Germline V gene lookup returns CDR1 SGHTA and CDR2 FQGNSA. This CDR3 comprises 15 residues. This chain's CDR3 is CASSLAETVSHGYTF. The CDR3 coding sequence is TGTGCCAGCAGCTTAGCGGAGACAGTTTCTCATGGCTACACCTTC.

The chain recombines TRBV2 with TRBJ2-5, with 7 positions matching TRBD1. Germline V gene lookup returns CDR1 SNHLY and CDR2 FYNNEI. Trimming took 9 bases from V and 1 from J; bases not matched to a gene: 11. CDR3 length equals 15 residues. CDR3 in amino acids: CASILTGSLQETQYF. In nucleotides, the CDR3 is TGTGCCAGTATTCTGACAGGGAGCCTCCAAGAGACCCAGTACTTC.

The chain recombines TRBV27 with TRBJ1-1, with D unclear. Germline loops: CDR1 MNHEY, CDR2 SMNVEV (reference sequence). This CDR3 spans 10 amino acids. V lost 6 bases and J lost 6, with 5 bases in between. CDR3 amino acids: CASRSAEAFF. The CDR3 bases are TGTGCCAGCAGGTCCGCTGAAGCTTTCTTT.

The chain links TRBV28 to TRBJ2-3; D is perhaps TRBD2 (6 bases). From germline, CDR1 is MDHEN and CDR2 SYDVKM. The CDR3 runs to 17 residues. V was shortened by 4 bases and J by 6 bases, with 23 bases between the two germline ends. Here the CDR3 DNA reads TGTGCCAGCAGTTCCCCTCGGGGCGGGACGTCATCCGATACGCAGTATTTT. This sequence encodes CASSSPRGGTSSDTQYF.

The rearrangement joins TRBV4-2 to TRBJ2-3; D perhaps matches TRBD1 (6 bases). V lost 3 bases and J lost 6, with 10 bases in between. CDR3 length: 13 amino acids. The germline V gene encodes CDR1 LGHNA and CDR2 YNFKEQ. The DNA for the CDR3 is TGTGCCAGCAGCCAGTGGGGGCTGGATACGCAGTATTTT. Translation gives CASSQWGLDTQYF.

DNA of the CDR3: TGTGCCAGCAGTTTAATGGGGGGGGCAGACACTGAAGCTTTCTTT. Translated: CASSLMGGADTEAFF. The genes are TRBV28 and TRBJ1-1; weak D call: TRBD1 (6 bases). CDR1 is MDHEN and CDR2 is SYDVKM in the germline V gene. V lost 2 bases and J lost 3, with 13 bases in between. This CDR3 is built from 15 residues.

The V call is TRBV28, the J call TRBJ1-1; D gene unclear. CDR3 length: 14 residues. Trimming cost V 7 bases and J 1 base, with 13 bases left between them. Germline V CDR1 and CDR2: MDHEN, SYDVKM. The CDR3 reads CASKALGGNTEAFF. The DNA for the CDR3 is TGTGCCAGCAAGGCCCTCGGAGGGAACACTGAAGCTTTCTTT. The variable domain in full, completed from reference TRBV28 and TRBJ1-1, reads DVKVTQSSRYLVKRTGEKVFLECVQDMDHENMFWYRQDPGLGLRLIYFSYDVKMKEKGDIPEGYSVSREKKERFSLILESASTNQTSMYLCASKALGGNTEAFFGQGTRLTVV.

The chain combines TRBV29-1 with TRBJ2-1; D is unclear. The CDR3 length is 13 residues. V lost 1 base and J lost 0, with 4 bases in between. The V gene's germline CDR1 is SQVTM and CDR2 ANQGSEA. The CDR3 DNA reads TGCAGCGTTGAAGCGAGCTCCTACAATGAGCAGTTCTTC. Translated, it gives CSVEASSYNEQFF.

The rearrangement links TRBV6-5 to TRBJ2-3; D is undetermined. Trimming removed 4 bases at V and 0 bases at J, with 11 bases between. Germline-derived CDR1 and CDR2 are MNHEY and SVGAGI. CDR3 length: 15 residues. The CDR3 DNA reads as TGTGCCAGCAGTTTCTCAGCGACTAGCACAGATACGCAGTATTTT. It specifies CASSFSATSTDTQYF.

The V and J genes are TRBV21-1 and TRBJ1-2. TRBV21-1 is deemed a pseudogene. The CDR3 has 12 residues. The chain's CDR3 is CASRSPRYGYTF. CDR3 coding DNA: TGTGCCAGCAGATCACCTCGGTATGGCTACACCTTC.

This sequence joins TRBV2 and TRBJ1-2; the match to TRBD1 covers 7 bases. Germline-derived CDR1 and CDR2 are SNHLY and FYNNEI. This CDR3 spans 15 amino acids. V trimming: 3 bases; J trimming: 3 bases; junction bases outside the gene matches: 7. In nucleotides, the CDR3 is TGTGCCAGCAGTGATGCGGACAGGCCCGACTATGGCTACACCTTC. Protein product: CASSDADRPDYGYTF.

The CDR3: CASSSGGGAEQYF. CDR3 bases: TGTGCCAGCAGCTCAGGTGGTGGGGCCGAGCAGTACTTC. J is TRBJ2-7 and V is TRBV11-3; D possibly corresponds to TRBD1 (5 bases). The CDR3 runs to 13 residues. CDR1 is SGHNT and CDR2 is YENEEA in the germline V gene. V lost 4 bases to trimming and J lost 6 bases, with 13 bases between them.

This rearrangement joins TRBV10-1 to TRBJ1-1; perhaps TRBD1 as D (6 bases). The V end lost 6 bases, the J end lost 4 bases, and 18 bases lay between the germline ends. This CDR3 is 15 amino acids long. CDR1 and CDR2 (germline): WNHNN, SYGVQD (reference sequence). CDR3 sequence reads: CASSSLGGPGTEAFF. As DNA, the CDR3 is TGCGCCAGCAGCTCCCTGGGGGGGCCCGGCACTGAAGCTTTCTTT.

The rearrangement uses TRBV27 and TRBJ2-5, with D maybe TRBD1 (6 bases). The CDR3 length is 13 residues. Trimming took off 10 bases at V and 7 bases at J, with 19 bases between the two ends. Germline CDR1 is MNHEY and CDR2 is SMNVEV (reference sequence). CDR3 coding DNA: TGTGCCACGTCCCGGGACATGATTGGGACCCAGTACTTC. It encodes CATSRDMIGTQYF.

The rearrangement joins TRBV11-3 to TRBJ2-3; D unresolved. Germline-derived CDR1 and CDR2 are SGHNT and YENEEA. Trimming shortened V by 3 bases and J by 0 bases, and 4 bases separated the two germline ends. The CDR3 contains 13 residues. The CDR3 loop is CASSLRSTDTQYF. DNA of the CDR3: TGTGCCAGCAGCTTGAGGAGCACAGATACGCAGTATTTT.

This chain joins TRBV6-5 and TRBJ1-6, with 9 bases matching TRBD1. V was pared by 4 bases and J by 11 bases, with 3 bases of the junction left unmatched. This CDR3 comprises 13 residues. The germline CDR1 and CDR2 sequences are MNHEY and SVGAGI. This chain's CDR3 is CASSSYRGPPLHF. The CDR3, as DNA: TGTGCCAGCAGTTCCTACAGGGGGCCACCCCTCCACTTT.

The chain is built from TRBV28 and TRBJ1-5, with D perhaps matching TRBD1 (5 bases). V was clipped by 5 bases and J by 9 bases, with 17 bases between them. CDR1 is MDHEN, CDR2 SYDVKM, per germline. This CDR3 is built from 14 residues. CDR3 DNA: TGTGCCAGCAGTCTTGACAGTTTAGACGGGCCCCAGCATTTT. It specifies CASSLDSLDGPQHF.

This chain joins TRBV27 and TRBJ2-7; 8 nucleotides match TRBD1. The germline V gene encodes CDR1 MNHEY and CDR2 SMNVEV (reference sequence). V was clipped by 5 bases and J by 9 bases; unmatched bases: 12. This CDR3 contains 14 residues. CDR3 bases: TGTGCCAGCAGTGGCCGGGACAGGACGGTATCGCAGTACTTC. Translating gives CASSGRDRTVSQYF.